This TCR beta chain was identified during a study of cytomegalovirus exposure and HLA in healthy donors. General observations from the study: Researchers reported in a later analysis that common viral pathogens appeared linked to several top clusters. Cytomegalovirus association was listed for approximately 160 TCR beta chains.

Both 60 Vbeta primers and 13 Jbeta primers went into the PCR. Per the study methods: In a later analysis, of roughly 83 million unique beta chains, about 10 million appeared in at least two donors. Some clones are missing from TCRdb's copy, which holds only in-frame ones; the method was immunoSEQ multiplex PCR. For V, J and clone size, that table is used; D and trimming come from the DNA. The table has roughly 130,000 clones, approximately 80% seen once; the top ten hold 1%. CDR3 length equals 13 residues. The V gene lost 8 bases and the J gene lost 6 bases, with 18 bases spanning the gap. In germline, CDR1 is SQVTM, CDR2 ANQGSEA. With respect to this clone: Antigen: not known.

J is TRBJ2-3 and V is TRBV29-1; possible D gene TRBD1, 6 bases. The sequence derives from a man aged 35-49 years in good health and CMV-seronegative. The sample was PBMCs. As DNA, the CDR3 is TGCAGCACCACTTCCATGGGGGCTGATACGCAGTATTTT. Protein sequence: CSTTSMGADTQYF.